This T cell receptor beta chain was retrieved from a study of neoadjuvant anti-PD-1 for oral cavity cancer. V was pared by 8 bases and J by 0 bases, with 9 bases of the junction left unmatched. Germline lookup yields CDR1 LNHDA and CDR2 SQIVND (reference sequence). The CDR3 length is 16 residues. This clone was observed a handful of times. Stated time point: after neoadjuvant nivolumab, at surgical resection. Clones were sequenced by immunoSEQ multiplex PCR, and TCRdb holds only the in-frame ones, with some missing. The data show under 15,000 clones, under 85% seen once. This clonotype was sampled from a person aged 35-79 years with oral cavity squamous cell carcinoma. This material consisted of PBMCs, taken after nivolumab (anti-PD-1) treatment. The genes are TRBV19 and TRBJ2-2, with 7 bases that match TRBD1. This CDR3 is CASREQGQANTGELFF. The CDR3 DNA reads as TGTGCCAGTCGGGAACAGGGGCAAGCGAACACCGGGGAGCTGTTTTTT.